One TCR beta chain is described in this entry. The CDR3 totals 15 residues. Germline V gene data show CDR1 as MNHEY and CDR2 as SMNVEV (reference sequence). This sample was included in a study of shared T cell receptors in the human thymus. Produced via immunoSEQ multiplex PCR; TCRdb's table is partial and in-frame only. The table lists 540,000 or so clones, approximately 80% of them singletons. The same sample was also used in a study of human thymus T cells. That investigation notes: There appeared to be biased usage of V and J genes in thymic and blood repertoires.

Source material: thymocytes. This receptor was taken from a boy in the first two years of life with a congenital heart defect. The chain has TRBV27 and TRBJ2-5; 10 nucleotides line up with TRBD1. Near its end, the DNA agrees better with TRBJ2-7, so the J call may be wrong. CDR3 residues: CASSRLGQGFDEQYF. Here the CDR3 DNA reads TGTGCCAGCAGTCGCTTGGGACAGGGGTTCGACGAGCAGTACTTC.